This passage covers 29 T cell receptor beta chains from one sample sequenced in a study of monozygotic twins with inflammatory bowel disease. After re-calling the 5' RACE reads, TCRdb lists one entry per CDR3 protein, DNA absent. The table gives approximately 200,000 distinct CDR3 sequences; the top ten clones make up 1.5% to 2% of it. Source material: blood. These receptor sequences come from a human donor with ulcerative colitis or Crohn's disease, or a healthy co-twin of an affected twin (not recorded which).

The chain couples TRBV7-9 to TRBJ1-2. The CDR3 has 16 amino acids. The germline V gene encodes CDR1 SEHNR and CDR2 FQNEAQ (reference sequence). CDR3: CASSFLPGQEIYGYTF. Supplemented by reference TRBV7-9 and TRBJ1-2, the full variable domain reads DTGVSQNPRHKITKRGQNVTFRCDPISEHNRLYWYRQTLGQGPEFLTYFQNEAQLEKSRLLSDRFSAERPKGSFSTLEIQRTEQGDSAMYLCASSFLPGQEIYGYTFGSGTRLTVV.

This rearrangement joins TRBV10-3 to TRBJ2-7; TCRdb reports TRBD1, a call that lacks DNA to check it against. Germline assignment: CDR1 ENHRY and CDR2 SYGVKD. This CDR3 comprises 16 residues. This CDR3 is CAISDPGQATTYEQYF.

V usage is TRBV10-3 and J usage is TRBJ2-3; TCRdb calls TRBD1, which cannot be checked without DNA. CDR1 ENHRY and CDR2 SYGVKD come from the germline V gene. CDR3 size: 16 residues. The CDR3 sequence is CAISEPGTGVADTQYF.

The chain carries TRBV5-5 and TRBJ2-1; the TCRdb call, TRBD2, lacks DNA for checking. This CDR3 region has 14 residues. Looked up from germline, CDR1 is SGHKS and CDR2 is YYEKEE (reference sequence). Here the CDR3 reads CASSPGLAGLEQFF.

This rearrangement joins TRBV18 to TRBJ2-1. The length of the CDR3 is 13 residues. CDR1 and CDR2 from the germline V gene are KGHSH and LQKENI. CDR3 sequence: CASSSQGNNEQFF. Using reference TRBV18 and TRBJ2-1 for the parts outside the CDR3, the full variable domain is NAGVMQNPRHLVRRRGQEARLRCSPMKGHSHVYWYRQLPEEGLKFMVYLQKENIIDESGMPKERFSAEFPKEGPSILRIQQVVRGDSAAYFCASSSQGNNEQFFGPGTRLTVL.

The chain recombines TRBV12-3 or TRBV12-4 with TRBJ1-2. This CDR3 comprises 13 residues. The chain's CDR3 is CASSLGLNYGYTF.

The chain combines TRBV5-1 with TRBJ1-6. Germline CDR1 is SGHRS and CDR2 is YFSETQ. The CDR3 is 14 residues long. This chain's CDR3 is CASSLDGEGSPLHF.

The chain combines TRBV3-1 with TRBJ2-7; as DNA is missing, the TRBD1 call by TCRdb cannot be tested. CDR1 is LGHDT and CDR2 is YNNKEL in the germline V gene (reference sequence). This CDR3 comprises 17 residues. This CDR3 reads CASSQDLRAGGSYEQYF.

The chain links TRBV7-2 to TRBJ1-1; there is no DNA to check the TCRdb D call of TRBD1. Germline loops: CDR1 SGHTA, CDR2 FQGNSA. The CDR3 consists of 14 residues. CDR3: CASSFYRVGTEAFF.

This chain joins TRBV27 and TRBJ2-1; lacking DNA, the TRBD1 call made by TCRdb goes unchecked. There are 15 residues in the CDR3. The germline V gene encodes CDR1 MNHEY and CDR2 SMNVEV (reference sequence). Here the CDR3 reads CASSPVGATYNEQFF.

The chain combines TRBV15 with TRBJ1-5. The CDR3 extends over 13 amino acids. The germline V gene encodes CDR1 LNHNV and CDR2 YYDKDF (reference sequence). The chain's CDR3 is CATSRDVQQPQHF.

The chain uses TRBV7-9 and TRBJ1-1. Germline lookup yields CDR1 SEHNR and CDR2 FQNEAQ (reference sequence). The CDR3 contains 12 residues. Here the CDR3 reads CASSEGPTEAFF.

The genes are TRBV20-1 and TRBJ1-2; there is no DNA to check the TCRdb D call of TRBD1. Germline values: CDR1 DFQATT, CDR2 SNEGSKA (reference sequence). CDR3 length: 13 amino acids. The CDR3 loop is CSANLNREYGYTF.

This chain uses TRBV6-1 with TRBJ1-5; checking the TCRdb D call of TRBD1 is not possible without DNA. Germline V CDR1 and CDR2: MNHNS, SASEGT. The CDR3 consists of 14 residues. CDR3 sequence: CASSRGIGNQPQHF.

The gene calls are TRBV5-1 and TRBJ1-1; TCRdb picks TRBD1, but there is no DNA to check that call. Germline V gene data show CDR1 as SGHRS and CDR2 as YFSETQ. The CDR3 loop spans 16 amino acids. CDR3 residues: CASSWSGQGMNTEAFF.

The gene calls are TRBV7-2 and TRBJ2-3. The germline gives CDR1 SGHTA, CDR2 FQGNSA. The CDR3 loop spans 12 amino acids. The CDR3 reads CASSFRWDTQYF.

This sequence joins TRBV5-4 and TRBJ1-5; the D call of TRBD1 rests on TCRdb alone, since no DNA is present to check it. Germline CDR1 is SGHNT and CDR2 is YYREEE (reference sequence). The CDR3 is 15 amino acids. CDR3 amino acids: CASSLGQGVNQPQHF.

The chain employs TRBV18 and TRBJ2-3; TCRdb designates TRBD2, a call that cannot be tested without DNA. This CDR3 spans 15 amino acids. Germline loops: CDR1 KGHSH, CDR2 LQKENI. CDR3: CASSHGAGSTDTQYF.

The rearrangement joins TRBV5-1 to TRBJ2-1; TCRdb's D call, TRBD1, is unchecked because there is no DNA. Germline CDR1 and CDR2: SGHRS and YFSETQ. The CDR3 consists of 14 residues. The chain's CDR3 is CASSRDKQYNEQFF. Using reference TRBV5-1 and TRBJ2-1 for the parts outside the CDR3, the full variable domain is KAGVTQTPRYLIKTRGQQVTLSCSPISGHRSVSWYQQTPGQGLQFLFEYFSETQRNKGNFPGRFSGRQFSNSRSEMNVSTLELGDSALYLCASSRDKQYNEQFFGPGTRLTVL.

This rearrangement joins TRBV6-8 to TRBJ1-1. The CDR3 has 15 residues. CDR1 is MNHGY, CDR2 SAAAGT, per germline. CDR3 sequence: CASSYGMRGNTEAFF.

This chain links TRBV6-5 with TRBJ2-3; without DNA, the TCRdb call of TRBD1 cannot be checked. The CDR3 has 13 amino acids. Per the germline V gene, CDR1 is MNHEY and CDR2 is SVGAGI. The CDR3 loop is CASRQTGGGTQYF.

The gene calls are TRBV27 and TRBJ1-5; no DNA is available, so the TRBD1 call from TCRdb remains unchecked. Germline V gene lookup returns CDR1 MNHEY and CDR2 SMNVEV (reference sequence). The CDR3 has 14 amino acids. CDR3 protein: CASNPVWGNQPQHF.

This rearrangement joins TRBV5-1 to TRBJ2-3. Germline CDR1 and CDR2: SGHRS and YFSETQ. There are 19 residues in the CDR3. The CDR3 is CASSSLPSQSQSSTDTQYF. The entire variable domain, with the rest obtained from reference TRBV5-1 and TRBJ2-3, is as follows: KAGVTQTPRYLIKTRGQQVTLSCSPISGHRSVSWYQQTPGQGLQFLFEYFSETQRNKGNFPGRFSGRQFSNSRSEMNVSTLELGDSALYLCASSSLPSQSQSSTDTQYFGPGTRLTVL.

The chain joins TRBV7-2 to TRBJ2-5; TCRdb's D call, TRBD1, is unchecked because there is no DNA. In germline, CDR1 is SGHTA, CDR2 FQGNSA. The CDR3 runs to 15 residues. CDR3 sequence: CASSVNPGQLETQYF. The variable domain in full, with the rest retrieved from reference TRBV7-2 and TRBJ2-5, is GAGVSQSPSNKVTEKGKDVELRCDPISGHTALYWYRQSLGQGLEFLIYFQGNSAPDKSGLPSDRFSAERTGGSVSTLTIQRTQQEDSAVYLCASSVNPGQLETQYFGPGTRLLVL.

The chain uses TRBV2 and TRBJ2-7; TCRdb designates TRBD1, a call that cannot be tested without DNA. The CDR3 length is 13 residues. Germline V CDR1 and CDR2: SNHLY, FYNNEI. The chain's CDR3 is CASSPPGYGEQYF.

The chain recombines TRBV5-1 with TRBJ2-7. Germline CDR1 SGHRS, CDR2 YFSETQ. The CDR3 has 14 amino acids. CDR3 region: CASSLGRSSYEQYF.

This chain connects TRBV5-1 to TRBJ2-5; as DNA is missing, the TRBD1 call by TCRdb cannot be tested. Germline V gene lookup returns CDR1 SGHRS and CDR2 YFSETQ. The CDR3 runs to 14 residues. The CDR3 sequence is CASSTGQGRETQYF.

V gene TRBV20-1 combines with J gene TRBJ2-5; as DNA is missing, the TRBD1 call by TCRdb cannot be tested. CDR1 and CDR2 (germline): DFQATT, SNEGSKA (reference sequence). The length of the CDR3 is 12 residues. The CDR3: CSARKGRETQYF.

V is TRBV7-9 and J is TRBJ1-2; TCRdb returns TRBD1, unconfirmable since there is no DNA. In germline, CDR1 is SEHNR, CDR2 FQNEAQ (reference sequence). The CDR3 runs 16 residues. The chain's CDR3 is CASSPMDRSSNYGYTF.